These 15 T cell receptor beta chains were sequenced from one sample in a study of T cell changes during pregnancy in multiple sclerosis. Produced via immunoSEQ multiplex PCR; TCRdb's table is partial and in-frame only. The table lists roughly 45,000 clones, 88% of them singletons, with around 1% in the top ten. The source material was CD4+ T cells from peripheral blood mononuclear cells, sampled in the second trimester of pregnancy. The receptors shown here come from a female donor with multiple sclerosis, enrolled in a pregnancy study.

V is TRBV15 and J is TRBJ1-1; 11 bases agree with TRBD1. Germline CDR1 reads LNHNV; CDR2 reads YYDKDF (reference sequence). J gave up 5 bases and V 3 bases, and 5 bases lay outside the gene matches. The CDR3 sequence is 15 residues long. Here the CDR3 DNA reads TGTGCCACCAGCAGTGGACAGGGGGCGTTTACTGAAGCTTTCTTT. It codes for CATSSGQGAFTEAFF.

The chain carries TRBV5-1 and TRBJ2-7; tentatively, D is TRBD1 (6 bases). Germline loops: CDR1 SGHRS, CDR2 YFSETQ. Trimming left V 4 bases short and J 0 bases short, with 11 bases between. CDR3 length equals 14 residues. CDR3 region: CASSLGQSSYEQYF. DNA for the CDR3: TGCGCCAGCAGCCTCGGACAGAGCTCCTACGAGCAGTACTTC.

The CDR3 reads CASSLDFLRDEQYF. The CDR3 region has the DNA TGTGCCAGCAGCTTAGATTTTCTCAGGGACGAGCAGTACTTC. The chain recombines TRBV11-2 with TRBJ2-7; tentatively, D is TRBD1 (5 bases). The V end lost 0 bases, the J end lost 5 bases, and 11 bases lay between the germline ends. The CDR3 loop spans 14 amino acids. Germline CDR1 reads SGHAT; CDR2 reads FQNNGV.

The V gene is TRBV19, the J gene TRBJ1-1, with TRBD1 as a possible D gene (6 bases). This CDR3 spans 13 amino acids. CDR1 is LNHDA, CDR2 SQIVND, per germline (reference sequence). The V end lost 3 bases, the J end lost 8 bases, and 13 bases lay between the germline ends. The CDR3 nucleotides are TGTGCCAGTAGTATTCGCAGAGACAGGGAAGCTTTCTTT. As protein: CASSIRRDREAFF.

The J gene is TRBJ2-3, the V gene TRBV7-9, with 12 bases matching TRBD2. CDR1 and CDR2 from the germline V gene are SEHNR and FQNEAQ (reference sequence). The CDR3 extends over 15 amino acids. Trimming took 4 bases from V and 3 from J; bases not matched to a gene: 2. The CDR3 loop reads CASSSTSGRTDTQYF. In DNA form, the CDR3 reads TGTGCCAGCAGCTCGACTAGCGGGAGAACAGATACGCAGTATTTT.

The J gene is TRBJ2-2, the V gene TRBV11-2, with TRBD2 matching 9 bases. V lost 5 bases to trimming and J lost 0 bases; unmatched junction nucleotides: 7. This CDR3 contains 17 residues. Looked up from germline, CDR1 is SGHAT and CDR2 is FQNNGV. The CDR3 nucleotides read TGTGCCAGCAGCCTGACTAGCGGCTTCGCGAACACCGGGGAGCTGTTTTTT. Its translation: CASSLTSGFANTGELFF.

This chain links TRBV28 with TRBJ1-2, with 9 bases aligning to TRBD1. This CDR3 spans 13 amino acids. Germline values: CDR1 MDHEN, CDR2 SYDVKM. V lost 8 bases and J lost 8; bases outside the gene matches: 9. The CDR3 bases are TGTGCCAGCGAGGGACAGGGACCGAGAGGCTACACCTTC. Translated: CASEGQGPRGYTF.

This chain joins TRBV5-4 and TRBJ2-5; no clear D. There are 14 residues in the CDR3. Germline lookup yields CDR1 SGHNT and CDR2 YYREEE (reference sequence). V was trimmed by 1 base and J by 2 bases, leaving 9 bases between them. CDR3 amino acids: CASSLRTPQETQYF. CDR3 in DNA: TGTGCCAGCAGCTTGCGAACACCTCAAGAGACCCAGTACTTC.

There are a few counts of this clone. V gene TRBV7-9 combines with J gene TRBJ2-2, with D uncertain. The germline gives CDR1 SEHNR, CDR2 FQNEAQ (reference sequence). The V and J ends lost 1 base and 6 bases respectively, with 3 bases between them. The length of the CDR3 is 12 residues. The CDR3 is CASSLDSGELFF. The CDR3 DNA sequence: TGTGCCAGCAGCTTAGACTCCGGGGAGCTGTTTTTT.

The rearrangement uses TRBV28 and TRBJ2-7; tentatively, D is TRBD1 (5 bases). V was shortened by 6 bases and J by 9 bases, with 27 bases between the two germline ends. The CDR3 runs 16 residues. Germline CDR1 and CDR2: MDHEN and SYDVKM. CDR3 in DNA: TGTGCCAGCAGCTCACCCGGGCAGGGTGGGGATTCTAGGCAGTACTTC. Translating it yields CASSSPGQGGDSRQYF. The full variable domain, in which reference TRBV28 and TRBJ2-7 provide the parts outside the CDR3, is DVKVTQSSRYLVKRTGEKVFLECVQDMDHENMFWYRQDPGLGLRLIYFSYDVKMKEKGDIPEGYSVSREKKERFSLILESASTNQTSMYLCASSSPGQGGDSRQYFGPGTRLTVT.

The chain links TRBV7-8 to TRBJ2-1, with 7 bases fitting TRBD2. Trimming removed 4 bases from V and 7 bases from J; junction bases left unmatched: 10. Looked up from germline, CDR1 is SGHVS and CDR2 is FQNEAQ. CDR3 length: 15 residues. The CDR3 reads CASSSLRDYRNEQFF. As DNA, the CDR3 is TGTGCCAGCAGCTCACTGAGGGACTATAGGAATGAGCAGTTCTTC.

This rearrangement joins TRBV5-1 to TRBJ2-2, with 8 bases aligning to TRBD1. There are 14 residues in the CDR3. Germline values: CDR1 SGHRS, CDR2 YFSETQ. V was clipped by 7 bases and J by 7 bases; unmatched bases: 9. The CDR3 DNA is TGCGCCAGCGCGGAACAGGGGGAAAGCGGGGAGCTGTTTTTT. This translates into CASAEQGESGELFF.

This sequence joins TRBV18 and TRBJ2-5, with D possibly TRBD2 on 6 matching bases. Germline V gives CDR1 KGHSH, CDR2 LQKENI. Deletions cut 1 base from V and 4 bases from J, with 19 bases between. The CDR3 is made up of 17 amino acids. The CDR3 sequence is CASSPRPGGPGVETQYF. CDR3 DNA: TGTGCCAGCTCACCACGCCCCGGCGGGCCGGGGGTAGAGACCCAGTACTTC. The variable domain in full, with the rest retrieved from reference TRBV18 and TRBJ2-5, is NAGVMQNPRHLVRRRGQEARLRCSPMKGHSHVYWYRQLPEEGLKFMVYLQKENIIDESGMPKERFSAEFPKEGPSILRIQQVVRGDSAAYFCASSPRPGGPGVETQYFGPGTRLLVL.

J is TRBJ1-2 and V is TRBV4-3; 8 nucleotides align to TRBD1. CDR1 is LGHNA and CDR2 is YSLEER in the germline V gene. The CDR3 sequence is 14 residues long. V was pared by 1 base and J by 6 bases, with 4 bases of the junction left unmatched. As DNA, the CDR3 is TGCGCCAGCAGCCAAGGGCAGGGGGCGGATGGCTACACCTTC. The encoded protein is CASSQGQGADGYTF.

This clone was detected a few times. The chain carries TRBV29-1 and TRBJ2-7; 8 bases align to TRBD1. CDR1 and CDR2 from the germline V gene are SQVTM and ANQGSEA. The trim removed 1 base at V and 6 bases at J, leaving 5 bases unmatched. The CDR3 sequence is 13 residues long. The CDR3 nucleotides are TGCAGCGTTGAAGGGACAGGGCGTTGCGAGCAGTACTTC. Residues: CSVEGTGRCEQYF.